At least ten counts were recorded for the clone carrying this T cell receptor beta chain. Its antigen is still unknown. The diagnosis combined clinical symptoms, thyroxine, TRAb, thyroid ultrasound and orbital computed tomography scans. PBMCs stemmed from around 10 ml of fresh peripheral blood. This sample is drawn from a study of Graves' ophthalmopathy and Graves' hyperthyroidism. Study summary: At the time of initial diagnosis and before any treatment, peripheral blood was collected.

V was shortened by 0 bases and J by 2 bases, with 10 bases between the two germline ends. The germline gives CDR1 MGHRA, CDR2 YSYEKL. This CDR3 is built from 15 residues. Amplified TCR beta CDR3 regions were obtained using RNA transcripts as template. After a first-round RT-PCR with HTBI primers, a second-round multiplex PCR was run. In TCRdb, the multiplex PCR reads were re-called with MiXCR into one record per CDR3 protein. This table holds over 450,000 distinct CDR3 sequences, 13% to 15% found once. Study findings and constraints: Discrimination between ophthalmopathy and stable hyperthyroidism by a 13-signature model showed about 86% sensitivity and roughly 80% specificity.

Sample: blood. The chain has TRBV4-1 and TRBJ2-5, with unresolved D. The clonotype was recovered from a woman aged 25 to 39 with Graves' ophthalmopathy. DNA of the CDR3: TGCGCCAGCAGCCAAGAATATCAACCTCAAGAGACCCAGTACTTC. This sequence encodes CASSQEYQPQETQYF.